This T cell receptor beta chain came from a study of response to subunit inactivated influenza vaccine. This clonotype was seen once. The antigen is unknown. Via MiXCR, TCRdb re-called the RT-PCR reads, giving one row per CDR3 protein. The data hold 500,000 to 600,000 distinct CDR3 sequences, with 15% to 20% observed a single time. Study findings and constraints: Each seasonal influenza vaccination, the authors suggested, recruits few new T cells.

J was trimmed by 6 bases and V by 3 bases; bases with no gene match: 4. Per the germline V gene, CDR1 is SQVTM and CDR2 is ANQGSEA. This CDR3 is built from 14 residues. The clonotype originates from a man aged 50 to 69 who received an inactivated influenza vaccine. The gene calls are TRBV29-1 and TRBJ1-4; TRBD1 agrees at 10 bases. Sequences were derived from CD4+ T cells sorted from PBMCs, sampled 23 months after vaccination. The CDR3 is CSVDLGQGHEKLFF. The CDR3 nucleotides read TGCAGCGTTGATCTGGGACAGGGGCATGAAAAACTGTTTTTT. Drawing the rest from reference TRBV29-1 and TRBJ1-4, the complete variable domain is SAVISQKPSRDICQRGTSLTIQCQVDSQVTMMFWYRQQPGQSLTLIATANQGSEATYESGFVIDKFPISRPNLTFSTLTVSNMSPEDSSIYLCSVDLGQGHEKLFFGSGTQLSVL.